A single sample is the source of the 17 T cell receptor beta chains below, sequenced in a study of blood T cell repertoires in COVID-19. Method: immunoSEQ multiplex PCR; TCRdb's copy keeps in-frame clones and lacks some. The sample lists more than 200,000 clones; roughly 86% were seen once. Input material: peripheral blood. The receptor set was obtained from a human donor in a cohort sampled during active COVID-19.

The rearrangement links TRBV18 to TRBJ2-5, with TRBD1 as a possible D gene (5 bases). V dropped 5 bases and J dropped 5 bases, with 15 bases sitting between them. The CDR3 covers 14 residues. Germline CDR1 KGHSH, CDR2 LQKENI. CDR3 nucleotides: TGTGCCAGCTCAAGATCAGGGCTTGGGGAGACCCAGTACTTC. Translated, it gives CASSRSGLGETQYF.

This chain joins TRBV19 and TRBJ2-3; a possible D gene is TRBD1 (5 bases). This CDR3 is built from 11 residues. Germline V gene sequence: CDR1 LNHDA, CDR2 SQIVND (reference sequence). Trimming took off 10 bases at V and 5 bases at J, with 10 bases between the two ends. The CDR3 here is CATSQGDTQYF. The CDR3 DNA sequence: TGTGCCACCTCCCAGGGAGATACGCAGTATTTT.

This chain joins TRBV5-1 and TRBJ2-5, with 8 positions matching TRBD2. The CDR3 is 13 residues long. Germline CDR1 reads SGHRS; CDR2 reads YFSETQ. J was trimmed by 5 bases and V by 2 bases; bases with no gene match: 2. DNA of the CDR3: TGCGCCAGCAGCTTCCGACTAGCGGAGACCCAGTACTTC. It codes for CASSFRLAETQYF.

This chain connects TRBV5-6 to TRBJ2-1, with D maybe TRBD1 (5 bases). Trimming took 4 bases from V and 6 from J, leaving 8 bases between them. CDR3 length: 12 residues. The V gene's germline CDR1 is SGHDT and CDR2 YYEEEE. CDR3 sequence (DNA): TGTGCCAGCAGCCAAGGGGCCAATGAGCAGTTCTTC. Encoded protein: CASSQGANEQFF.

The CDR3: CASSFAGASNSPLHF. CDR3 bases: TGTGCCAGCAGCTTCGCAGGGGCCTCCAATTCACCCCTCCACTTT. The chain combines TRBV7-2 with TRBJ1-6; tentative D call: TRBD1 (6 bases). In germline, CDR1 is SGHTA, CDR2 FQGNSA. Trimming took off 3 bases at V and 7 bases at J, with 13 bases between the two ends. The CDR3 is 15 residues long.

The V gene is TRBV6-5, the J gene TRBJ1-4; D may be TRBD1 (6 bases). Trimming cost V 8 bases and J 7 bases, with 20 bases left between them. Germline values: CDR1 MNHEY, CDR2 SVGAGI. The CDR3 has 15 residues. The CDR3 spells CASSGLKTGTEKLFF. The CDR3 DNA follows: TGTGCCAGCTCGGGCCTAAAAACAGGGACTGAAAAACTGTTTTTT.

The chain couples TRBV5-1 to TRBJ1-1; tentative D call: TRBD1 (5 bases). Trimming left V 2 bases short and J 7 bases short, with 15 bases between. The CDR3 extends over 14 amino acids. Germline V gene data show CDR1 as SGHRS and CDR2 as YFSETQ. The CDR3 sequence: CASSFTGTKSEAFF. CDR3 DNA: TGCGCCAGCAGCTTCACAGGAACCAAGAGTGAAGCTTTCTTT. The whole variable domain, remainder taken from reference TRBV5-1 and TRBJ1-1, is KAGVTQTPRYLIKTRGQQVTLSCSPISGHRSVSWYQQTPGQGLQFLFEYFSETQRNKGNFPGRFSGRQFSNSRSEMNVSTLELGDSALYLCASSFTGTKSEAFFGQGTRLTVV.

The chain has TRBV27 and TRBJ2-7, with TRBD1 matching 9 bases. J was trimmed by 6 bases and V by 5 bases; bases with no gene match: 8. Germline CDR1 and CDR2: MNHEY and SMNVEV (reference sequence). The CDR3 totals 14 residues. The CDR3 DNA is TGTGCCAGCAGTCCAAACAGGGGGCGCGGCGAGCAGTACTTC. This sequence encodes CASSPNRGRGEQYF.

This rearrangement joins TRBV30 to TRBJ1-4; D is uncertain. The CDR3 has 12 amino acids. The germline gives CDR1 GTSNPN, CDR2 SVGIG (reference sequence). Deletions cut 0 bases from V and 11 bases from J, with 10 bases between. The CDR3 is CAWSVRRGKLFF. For the CDR3, the DNA is TGTGCCTGGAGTGTACGTCGGGGTAAACTGTTTTTT.

The chain uses TRBV2 and TRBJ2-3; weak D call: TRBD2 (6 bases). Trimming stripped 3 bases from V and 1 base from J, with 26 bases between. This CDR3 comprises 20 residues. The germline gives CDR1 SNHLY, CDR2 FYNNEI. The CDR3 nucleotides are TGTGCCAGCAGTGAGCGCACCGGGACCGGGAGCCTCCTCGGCACAGATACGCAGTATTTT. The encoded protein is CASSERTGTGSLLGTDTQYF.

This clone showed up just a few times. The CDR3 bases are TGTGCCAGCACAAGATCTACGGGCGGGCACAATGAGCAGTTCTTC. It encodes CASTRSTGGHNEQFF. The genes are TRBV18 and TRBJ2-1, with a possible D match to TRBD2 (5 bases). Germline V gene lookup returns CDR1 KGHSH and CDR2 LQKENI. This CDR3 is 15 amino acids long. Trimming left V 8 bases short and J 5 bases short, with 19 bases between. Full variable domain (outside the CDR3, taken from reference TRBV18 and TRBJ2-1): NAGVMQNPRHLVRRRGQEARLRCSPMKGHSHVYWYRQLPEEGLKFMVYLQKENIIDESGMPKERFSAEFPKEGPSILRIQQVVRGDSAAYFCASTRSTGGHNEQFFGPGTRLTVL.

CDR3 nucleotides: TGCAGCGTTGAATGGGGCGCGGATGAGCAGTTCTTC. This sequence encodes CSVEWGADEQFF. The chain is built from TRBV29-1 and TRBJ2-1; TRBD1 is a possible D gene (5 bases). Germline V gene data show CDR1 as SQVTM and CDR2 as ANQGSEA. This CDR3 contains 12 residues. The V and J ends lost 2 bases and 8 bases respectively, with 10 bases between them.

The CDR3: CASSEWPNTEAFF. The CDR3 region has the DNA TGTGCCAGCAGTGAATGGCCCAACACTGAAGCTTTCTTT. The chain joins TRBV6-1 to TRBJ1-1; D not certain. CDR1 is MNHNS, CDR2 SASEGT, per germline. The V gene lost 2 bases and the J gene lost 2 bases, with 6 bases spanning the gap. This CDR3 is 13 amino acids long.

CDR3 nucleotide sequence: TGCGCCAGCAGCCCCGGGGACAGGGGTGGAGAGCAGTACTTC. This codes for CASSPGDRGGEQYF. The rearrangement joins TRBV5-1 to TRBJ2-7; TRBD1 matches at 10 bases. Germline-derived CDR1 and CDR2 are SGHRS and YFSETQ. Trimming cost V 4 bases and J 7 bases; bases outside gene matches: 8. The length of the CDR3 is 14 residues.

This clone was detected only once. The rearrangement links TRBV28 to TRBJ2-7; 7 bases line up with TRBD2. The trim removed 6 bases at V and 3 bases at J, leaving 11 bases unmatched. The CDR3 contains 15 residues. Germline CDR1 MDHEN, CDR2 SYDVKM. As DNA, the CDR3 is TGTGCCAGCAGCCCACTTGGGGGGGTTTTCTACGAGCAGTACTTC. This codes for CASSPLGGVFYEQYF.

The chain has TRBV7-9 and TRBJ1-1, with D possibly matching TRBD1 (5 bases). Germline V lookup: CDR1 SEHNR, CDR2 FQNEAQ (reference sequence). The CDR3 contains 14 residues. Trimming stripped 3 bases from V and 5 bases from J, with 13 bases between. CDR3 sequence (DNA): TGTGCCAGCAGCTTTCTTCCCCCAGGGACTGAAGCTTTCTTT. It is translated as CASSFLPPGTEAFF.

This chain links TRBV4-1 with TRBJ1-5; no clear D gene. The CDR3 consists of 15 residues. With 5 bases removed from V and 0 bases from J, the gap between germline ends came to 11 bases. Per the germline V gene, CDR1 is MGHRA and CDR2 is YSYEKL. CDR3 coding DNA: TGCGCCAGCAGCTCGCCGGGATATAGCAATCAGCCCCAGCATTTT. This translates into CASSSPGYSNQPQHF.